The text below deals with one T cell receptor beta chain. The antigen is unknown. With 6 bases removed from V and 4 bases from J, the gap between germline ends came to 12 bases. This CDR3 comprises 13 residues. Germline V gives CDR1 SGHTA, CDR2 FQGNSA. Sequencing used immunoSEQ multiplex PCR; TCRdb keeps in-frame clones, though not all of them. The sample yields around 76,000 clones, 89% seen once. This specimen comes from a study of OX40 agonist ivuxolimab in advanced cancers. Findings and limits, study-wide: Clones of CD4+ and CD8+ blood T cells grew by week 6 at doses of 0.1 to 3.0 mg/kg.

The specimen comprised CD4+ or CD8+ T cells sorted from blood, sampled in a trial of the OX40 agonist ivuxolimab. The source is an adult with an advanced solid tumor such as melanoma, head and neck, liver or kidney cancer. The chain has TRBV7-2 and TRBJ1-1, with a weak D call TRBD1 (6 bases). The DNA of the CDR3 is TGTGCCAGCAGTTATGACAGGTCCACTGAAGCTTTCTTT. The encoded protein is CASSYDRSTEAFF.